Presented here are 31 T cell receptor beta chains from one specimen sequenced in a study of Ad26.COV2.S vaccination and SARS-CoV-2 variants. Sample treatment: some 20 received Ad26.COV2.S at low or high dose, single or two shots; 5 received placebo; per-sample allocation not given. Sampling was done on day 63 after the first vaccine or placebo injection. The repertoire was sequenced with immunoSEQ multiplex PCR; TCRdb's copy has only in-frame clones and lacks some. This sample yields around 400,000 clones, of which approximately 90% are seen a single time; less than 15% belongs to the top ten. Sequences were derived from peripheral blood, sampled in a trial of Ad26.COV2.S vaccine versus placebo. Receptor source: a person aged 18-60 years who received the Ad26.COV2.S COVID-19 vaccine or a placebo.

This clone appeared a few times. J is TRBJ1-1 and V is TRBV27; the D gene is possibly TRBD1 (6 bases). From germline, CDR1 is MNHEY and CDR2 SMNVEV (reference sequence). This CDR3 has 13 amino acids. The CDR3 spells CPPGGEVNTEAFF. The CDR3 region has the DNA TGTCCGCCGGGGGGCGAGGTGAACACTGAAGCTTTCTTT.

CDR3 region: CASSYGAGEQFF. In DNA, the CDR3 is TGTGCCAGCAGTTACGGAGCGGGCGAGCAGTTCTTC. The J gene is TRBJ2-1, the V gene TRBV6-5; TRBD2 is a possible D gene (6 bases). The CDR3 is 12 residues long. V lost 2 bases, J lost 10 bases, and 9 bases lay in between. Germline values: CDR1 MNHEY, CDR2 SVGAGI.

V and J are TRBV19 and TRBJ2-1, with 11 bases fitting TRBD2. In germline, CDR1 is LNHDA, CDR2 SQIVND (reference sequence). V lost 5 bases and J lost 6; bases outside the gene matches: 6. This CDR3 region has 15 residues. The CDR3: CASSPVAGGTNEQFF. The CDR3 DNA sequence: TGTGCCAGTAGTCCAGTAGCGGGAGGGACCAATGAGCAGTTCTTC.

The rearrangement joins TRBV29-1 to TRBJ1-1, with 9 bases identical to TRBD1. Germline assignment: CDR1 SQVTM and CDR2 ANQGSEA. There are 15 residues in the CDR3. Trimming cost V 6 bases and J 5 bases; bases outside gene matches: 13. CDR3 amino acids: CSVATVGQGRTEAFF. DNA of the CDR3: TGCAGCGTGGCTACCGTTGGACAGGGGAGGACTGAAGCTTTCTTT.

The J gene is TRBJ2-7, the V gene TRBV10-3; D perhaps matches TRBD2 (6 bases). Germline values: CDR1 ENHRY, CDR2 SYGVKD. Trimming removed 4 bases from V and 6 bases from J, with 10 bases in between. The CDR3 is made up of 12 amino acids. The CDR3 is CAISATSTEQYF. The CDR3 DNA is TGTGCCATCAGTGCCACTAGCACCGAGCAGTACTTC.

The chain combines TRBV12-5 with TRBJ2-1, with 7 bases aligning to TRBD1. This CDR3 has 16 amino acids. Trimming at V came to 6 bases and at J to 4 bases, leaving 12 bases not matched to a gene. Germline values: CDR1 LGHNT, CDR2 FRNRAP. CDR3 sequence: CASGRSPGQQYNEQFF. CDR3 nucleotide sequence: TGTGCTAGTGGCCGTTCGCCGGGACAGCAATACAATGAGCAGTTCTTC.

The V and J genes are TRBV4-1 and TRBJ2-5; 10 nucleotides match TRBD2. With V trimmed by 0 bases and J by 7 bases, 11 bases remained unmatched. Per the germline V gene, CDR1 is MGHRA and CDR2 is YSYEKL. This CDR3 is 17 amino acids long. The CDR3 is CASSQDLDASGSVTQYF. The CDR3 DNA reads TGCGCCAGCAGCCAAGATCTCGACGCTAGCGGGAGTGTGACCCAGTACTTC.

This clone was seen a single time. The chain employs TRBV20-1 and TRBJ1-5, with 7 bases matching TRBD1. The CDR3 length is 14 residues. The V gene end was trimmed by 3 bases and the J gene end by 2 bases; junction bases not matched to a gene: 4. Germline lookup yields CDR1 DFQATT and CDR2 SNEGSKA (reference sequence). DNA for the CDR3: TGCAGTGCTAGTTCAGGGGGGGGCAATCAGCCCCAGCATTTT. It translates to CSASSGGGNQPQHF.

The chain uses TRBV7-2 and TRBJ2-3; D might be TRBD1 (5 bases). The CDR3 runs 15 residues. The germline gives CDR1 SGHTA, CDR2 FQGNSA. V was cut by 0 bases and J by 2 bases, with 9 bases left in between. The DNA of the CDR3 is TGTGCCAGCAGCTTAGCTCACAGGAACACAGATACGCAGTATTTT. Residues: CASSLAHRNTDTQYF.

This clone was observed a single time. The chain employs TRBV7-2 and TRBJ2-3; 7 bases are a match to TRBD2. With 1 base clipped from V and 0 bases from J, the junction kept 4 bases outside the gene matches. CDR1 is SGHTA and CDR2 is FQGNSA in the germline V gene. The CDR3 spans 16 residues. The CDR3 loop is CASSLGGSGSTDTQYF. CDR3 bases: TGTGCCAGCAGCTTAGGAGGTAGCGGGAGCACAGATACGCAGTATTTT.

The chain joins TRBV7-9 to TRBJ2-5; TRBD1 matches 7 bases. Germline trimming cut 3 bases from V and 4 bases from J; bases unmatched to any gene: 5. CDR3 length: 14 amino acids. CDR1 is SEHNR and CDR2 is FQNEAQ in the germline V gene (reference sequence). The CDR3 reads CASSFSGTVETQYF. Written as DNA, the CDR3 is TGTGCCAGCAGCTTCTCGGGGACAGTAGAGACCCAGTACTTC.

The chain combines TRBV6-5 with TRBJ1-2; 8 bases align to TRBD1. The ends lost 8 bases at V and 8 bases at J; junction bases unmatched: 7. The CDR3 sequence is 12 residues long. Germline CDR1 and CDR2: MNHEY and SVGAGI. As DNA, the CDR3 is TGTGCCAGCCGTCAGGGGGCGGAAGGCTACACCTTC. This encodes CASRQGAEGYTF.

The chain is built from TRBV15 and TRBJ2-7, with TRBD1 matching 8 bases. V was pared by 5 bases and J by 3 bases, with 9 bases of the junction left unmatched. This CDR3 comprises 15 residues. Looked up from germline, CDR1 is LNHNV and CDR2 is YYDKDF (reference sequence). For the CDR3, the DNA is TGTGCCACCAGCTCCGCCAGGGGGCGCCTCTACGAGCAGTACTTC. Residues: CATSSARGRLYEQYF.

V gene TRBV5-1 combines with J gene TRBJ1-4; D is unclear. CDR1 is SGHRS and CDR2 is YFSETQ in the germline V gene. The V and J ends lost 0 bases and 3 bases respectively, with 9 bases between them. The CDR3 totals 15 residues. The CDR3 region is CASSLVGRSNEKLFF. CDR3 bases: TGCGCCAGCAGCTTGGTAGGCAGATCTAATGAAAAACTGTTTTTT.

The genes are TRBV7-2 and TRBJ2-1, with 7 bases that match TRBD2. The CDR3 has 15 residues. Trimming cost V 3 bases and J 5 bases; bases outside gene matches: 7. CDR1 is SGHTA, CDR2 FQGNSA, per germline. In DNA form, the CDR3 reads TGTGCCAGCAGCTTTAGCGGGTCCCGGAACAATGAGCAGTTCTTC. It yields the protein CASSFSGSRNNEQFF.

The CDR3 bases are TGTGCCATCAGTGGATTGTCGAGCTCCTACAATGAGCAGTTCTTC. Protein product: CAISGLSSSYNEQFF. The chain employs TRBV10-3 and TRBJ2-1, with unresolved D. This CDR3 spans 15 amino acids. Germline CDR1 is ENHRY and CDR2 is SYGVKD. Trimming removed 4 bases from V and 0 bases from J, with 10 bases in between.

The V call is TRBV6-5, the J call TRBJ1-1; D might be TRBD1 (6 bases). V lost 6 bases, J lost 2 bases, and 10 bases lay in between. The CDR3 sequence is 13 residues long. Germline V gene data show CDR1 as MNHEY and CDR2 as SVGAGI. CDR3 in amino acids: CASSRTVNTEAFF. As DNA, the CDR3 is TGTGCCAGCAGCAGGACAGTCAACACTGAAGCTTTCTTT.

The chain employs TRBV19 and TRBJ2-1; 7 bases match TRBD1. The V and J ends lost 3 bases and 9 bases, in that order; junction bases with no gene match: 5. The length of the CDR3 is 13 residues. Germline CDR1 and CDR2: LNHDA and SQIVND (reference sequence). CDR3: CASSIDRVGEQFF. CDR3 DNA: TGTGCCAGTAGTATCGACAGGGTGGGTGAGCAGTTCTTC.

The chain uses TRBV2 and TRBJ2-3; D ambiguous. The CDR3 runs to 14 residues. Germline lookup yields CDR1 SNHLY and CDR2 FYNNEI. V lost 4 bases, J lost 4 bases, and 12 bases lay in between. CDR3 amino acids: CASSGRVGADTQYF. CDR3 DNA sequence: TGTGCCAGCAGTGGTCGAGTTGGTGCAGATACGCAGTATTTT.

The chain is built from TRBV11-2 and TRBJ2-1; weak D call: TRBD2 (7 bases). Between the trimmed V and J ends, which lost 3 bases and 3 bases, there was a span of 18 bases. This CDR3 has 17 amino acids. Germline V gives CDR1 SGHAT, CDR2 FQNNGV. This CDR3 reads CASSFIRGAGIYNEQFF. CDR3 DNA sequence: TGTGCCAGCAGCTTCATACGGGGGGCAGGGATCTACAATGAGCAGTTCTTC.

CDR3 sequence reads: CASSVATGQARSGNTIYF. The CDR3 DNA follows: TGTGCCAGCAGCGTAGCTACGGGGCAGGCTCGCTCTGGAAACACCATATATTTT. The V call is TRBV9, the J call TRBJ1-3, with D possibly being TRBD1 (5 bases). The CDR3 spans 18 residues. The V end was cut by 0 bases, the J end by 0 bases, with 16 bases between. From germline, CDR1 is SGDLS and CDR2 YYNGEE.

This rearrangement joins TRBV10-2 to TRBJ2-5; D not certain. CDR3 size: 10 residues. The germline V gene has CDR1 WSHSY and CDR2 SAAADI. Deletions cut 4 bases from V and 5 bases from J, with 2 bases between. CDR3 bases: TGCGCCAGCAGTGGTGAGACCCAGTACTTC. This gives the protein CASSGETQYF.

This clone was seen just once. The chain employs TRBV6-5 and TRBJ2-3; D is perhaps TRBD1 (6 bases). V dropped 8 bases and J dropped 2 bases, with 14 bases sitting between them. The CDR3 contains 14 residues. CDR1 MNHEY and CDR2 SVGAGI come from the germline V gene. The CDR3 region is CASALGQLTDTQYF. CDR3 coding DNA: TGTGCCAGCGCACTGGGACAACTCACAGATACGCAGTATTTT.

The chain carries TRBV7-9 and TRBJ1-1; perhaps TRBD1 as D (6 bases). Trimming removed 1 base from V and 5 bases from J, with 11 bases in between. This CDR3 is built from 14 residues. Per germline, CDR1 SEHNR and CDR2 FQNEAQ (reference sequence). The CDR3 DNA reads as TGTGCCAGCAGCTTAGAGGGGGATAGAACTGAAGCTTTCTTT. This translates into CASSLEGDRTEAFF. The full variable domain, in which reference TRBV7-9 and TRBJ1-1 provide the parts outside the CDR3, is DTGVSQNPRHKITKRGQNVTFRCDPISEHNRLYWYRQTLGQGPEFLTYFQNEAQLEKSRLLSDRFSAERPKGSFSTLEIQRTEQGDSAMYLCASSLEGDRTEAFFGQGTRLTVV.

The chain has TRBV19 and TRBJ1-4, with 11 bases that match TRBD1. Looked up from germline, CDR1 is LNHDA and CDR2 is SQIVND (reference sequence). The CDR3 has 16 amino acids. V shed 5 bases and J 1 base; nucleotides not matched to a gene: 3. The CDR3 region has the DNA TGTGCCAGTAGTCTGGACAGGGGGCGAACTAATGAAAAACTGTTTTTT. Its translation is CASSLDRGRTNEKLFF.

The chain couples TRBV7-8 to TRBJ1-1; the match to TRBD1 covers 8 bases. Trimming at V came to 4 bases and at J to 4 bases, leaving 8 bases not matched to a gene. Germline V gives CDR1 SGHVS, CDR2 FQNEAQ. The CDR3 runs to 15 residues. CDR3 bases: TGTGCCAGCAGCTCAAAGACAGGGGAGGGCACTGAAGCTTTCTTT. Translated: CASSSKTGEGTEAFF.

The chain recombines TRBV6-6 with TRBJ1-1, with D possibly matching TRBD1 (6 bases). This CDR3 is 14 amino acids long. Germline CDR1 and CDR2: MNHNY and SVGAGI (reference sequence). V gave up 2 bases and J gave up 1 base, with 8 bases separating them. CDR3 region: CASSYVRGNTEAFF. The CDR3 DNA reads TGTGCCAGCAGTTACGTCAGGGGGAACACTGAAGCTTTCTTT.

In DNA, the CDR3 is TGTGCCAGCAGCTTAGCAGGGCTTAACACCATATATTTT. It yields the protein CASSLAGLNTIYF. This chain links TRBV11-2 with TRBJ1-3; TRBD1 might be the D (5 bases). V was trimmed by 1 base and J by 7 bases, leaving 8 bases between them. The CDR3 consists of 13 residues. Germline V lookup: CDR1 SGHAT, CDR2 FQNNGV.

CDR3 sequence reads: CASLAGELVVNEQFF. In nucleotides, the CDR3 is TGTGCCTCCCTAGCGGGAGAACTGGTGGTGAATGAGCAGTTCTTC. This rearrangement joins TRBV30 to TRBJ2-1; 10 nucleotides agree with TRBD2. The length of the CDR3 is 15 residues. CDR1 and CDR2 from the germline V gene are GTSNPN and SVGIG (reference sequence). V gave up 7 bases and J gave up 7 bases; unmatched junction bases: 13.

This chain uses TRBV7-6 with TRBJ2-3; 10 bases agree with TRBD1. Trimming took 5 bases from V and 8 from J; bases not matched to a gene: 16. The CDR3 has 17 residues. Germline-derived CDR1 and CDR2 are SGHVS and FNYEAQ. CDR3 nucleotide sequence: TGTGCCAGCAGCCCGCACCCAACCGACAGGGGGCTGAGTACGCAGTATTTT. Translation gives CASSPHPTDRGLSTQYF.

The CDR3 loop reads CASSLRWAEAFF. CDR3 nucleotides: TGTGCCAGCAGTCTACGCTGGGCTGAAGCTTTCTTT. This chain links TRBV12-3 or TRBV12-4 with TRBJ1-1; D ambiguous. Trimming took off 5 bases at V and 6 bases at J, with 10 bases between the two ends. The CDR3 covers 12 residues.